These 10 T cell receptor beta chains were all obtained from the same sample, sequenced in a study of cytomegalovirus exposure and HLA in healthy donors. In the PCR, 60 Vbeta and 13 Jbeta primers were used. Some clones are missing from TCRdb's copy, which holds only in-frame ones; the method was immunoSEQ multiplex PCR. The profile shows some 180,000 clones, under 85% of them singletons. Sequencing was done on a sample of PBMCs. The source of these receptors is a woman aged 18-29 years in good health and CMV-seropositive.

The chain recombines TRBV2 with TRBJ2-5, with a weak D call TRBD1 (6 bases). Trimming stripped 4 bases from V and 4 bases from J, with 10 bases between. The CDR3 is 13 amino acids. Germline V gene lookup returns CDR1 SNHLY and CDR2 FYNNEI. The CDR3 protein is CASSGVGGETQYF. CDR3 nucleotides: TGTGCCAGCAGTGGGGTAGGGGGAGAGACCCAGTACTTC. Filled out from reference TRBV2 and TRBJ2-5, the complete variable domain reads EPEVTQTPSHQVTQMGQEVILRCVPISNHLYFYWYRQILGQKVEFLVSFYNNEISEKSEIFDDQFSVERPDGSNFTLKIRSTKLEDSAMYFCASSGVGGETQYFGPGTRLLVL.

V usage is TRBV4-2 and J usage is TRBJ1-5, with a possible D match to TRBD1 (6 bases). This CDR3 has 16 amino acids. Germline values: CDR1 LGHNA, CDR2 YNFKEQ. Trimming removed 4 bases at V and 1 base at J, with 14 bases between. The CDR3 DNA reads TGTGCCAGCAGCCGGGGAGTTCAGGGGAGCAATCAGCCCCAGCATTTT. Residues: CASSRGVQGSNQPQHF.

The V gene is TRBV27, the J gene TRBJ1-2; no definite D call. The germline CDR1 and CDR2 sequences are MNHEY and SMNVEV (reference sequence). The V end lost 6 bases, the J end lost 0 bases, and 11 bases lay between the germline ends. This CDR3 has 14 residues. For the CDR3, the DNA is TGTGCCAGCAGCCGTGACGGAGCTAACTATGGCTACACCTTC. Residues: CASSRDGANYGYTF.

This clone showed up just once. V and J are TRBV14 and TRBJ2-7; TRBD1 matches 11 bases. Per the germline V gene, CDR1 is SGHDN and CDR2 is FVKESK. The CDR3 has 14 residues. V dropped 4 bases and J dropped 7; count of bases not matched to a gene: 6. CDR3 bases: TGTGCCAGCAGCCGACTGGACAGGGGGCTTGAGCAGTACTTC. Translated, it gives CASSRLDRGLEQYF.

The chain recombines TRBV7-9 with TRBJ2-5; 14 bases are a match to TRBD2. The end of the DNA is better explained by TRBJ2-7, so the J call may be wrong. Germline CDR1 and CDR2: SEHNR and FQNEAQ (reference sequence). The CDR3 runs to 14 residues. The CDR3 is CASSLTSGGAEQYF. CDR3 bases: TGTGCCAGCAGCTTGACTAGCGGGGGGGCCGAGCAGTACTTC.

This sequence joins TRBV7-6 and TRBJ1-5, with a weak D call TRBD1 (5 bases). The V and J ends lost 4 bases and 0 bases respectively, with 10 bases between them. CDR1 and CDR2 (germline): SGHVS, FNYEAQ. CDR3 length equals 15 residues. This chain's CDR3 is CASSSAGFSNQPQHF. In nucleotides, the CDR3 is TGTGCCAGCAGCTCGGCAGGGTTTAGCAATCAGCCCCAGCATTTT.

The chain combines TRBV9 with TRBJ2-3, with D possibly matching TRBD2 (6 bases). Germline CDR1 and CDR2: SGDLS and YYNGEE. The ends were cut back, 0 bases at V and 5 bases at J, with 13 bases in the middle. This CDR3 contains 15 residues. The CDR3: CASSVVAGIGDTQYF. The CDR3 DNA is TGTGCCAGCAGCGTAGTGGCGGGGATAGGAGATACGCAGTATTTT.

The chain combines TRBV6-5 with TRBJ1-5; D is ambiguous. V was trimmed by 5 bases and J by 0 bases, leaving 8 bases between them. Germline V gene sequence: CDR1 MNHEY, CDR2 SVGAGI. The CDR3 consists of 14 residues. The CDR3 DNA follows: TGTGCCAGCAGTCTATCTAATAGCAATCAGCCCCAGCATTTT. This encodes CASSLSNSNQPQHF.

This clone was counted only a few times. The V call is TRBV6-6, the J call TRBJ1-3, with 8 bases matching TRBD1. The trim removed 5 bases at V and 2 bases at J, leaving 2 bases unmatched. This CDR3 is built from 14 residues. CDR1 MNHNY and CDR2 SVGAGI come from the germline V gene (reference sequence). The CDR3 protein is CASSTGGAGNTIYF. The CDR3 nucleotides are TGTGCCAGCAGTACAGGGGGTGCTGGAAACACCATATATTTT.

The chain's CDR3 is CASSSVGASTDTQYF. As DNA, the CDR3 is TGTGCCAGCAGCAGCGTTGGGGCAAGCACAGATACGCAGTATTTT. The rearrangement links TRBV11-2 to TRBJ2-3; D perhaps matches TRBD1 (5 bases). Germline CDR1 SGHAT, CDR2 FQNNGV. V lost 5 bases and J lost 0, with 12 bases in between. The CDR3 totals 15 residues.